This T cell receptor (beta chain) was captured by sequencing in a study of T cell repertoires in ileal Crohn's disease. General study points: Compared with non-smokers, active smokers at surgery showed more clonal expansions. All patients with clonality above 26.8% had endoscopic recurrence.

A note on this clone: The antigen remains undetermined. Different DNA sequences within this sample yield the same CDR3.

Data came from immunoSEQ multiplex PCR; TCRdb stores just in-frame clones and leaves some out. The data contain roughly 13,000 clones, 80% to 85% of them singletons. Germline V gene data show CDR1 as LNHDA and CDR2 as SQIVND (reference sequence). The CDR3 loop spans 13 amino acids. V gave up 5 bases and J gave up 7 bases, with 14 bases separating them. Sequencing was done on a sample of ileal tissue. This clonotype was obtained from an adult with Crohn's disease. The V call is TRBV19, the J call TRBJ1-2; tentative D call: TRBD1 (6 bases). Written as DNA, the CDR3 is TGTGCCAGTAGTCCCTGGACAGTTAGTGGCTACACCTTC. Amino acids: CASSPWTVSGYTF.